A single TCR beta chain is shown here with its context. Antigen: not known. Addition of a universal primer site occurred through template switching, and cDNA carried unique molecular identifiers. TCRdb itself ran the 5' RACE reads through MiXCR, one entry per CDR3 protein. The sample carries around 670,000 distinct CDR3 sequences, around 5.7% recorded once. The data are from a study of identical twins. Overall study results and limits: A cross-sectional statistical analysis, not follow-up of the same donors, supported the conclusions.

This TCR came from a man between 18 and 35 years old in good health. The source material was naive T cells sorted from blood.

The CDR3 protein is CATWTGTNYGYTF. The CDR3 DNA follows: TGTGCCACTTGGACAGGAACCAACTATGGCTACACCTTC. The V and J genes are TRBV25-1 and TRBJ1-2; 7 positions match TRBD1. Germline V gives CDR1 MGHDK, CDR2 SYGVNS. The CDR3 loop spans 13 amino acids. The V and J ends lost 10 bases and 2 bases, in that order; junction bases with no gene match: 7.